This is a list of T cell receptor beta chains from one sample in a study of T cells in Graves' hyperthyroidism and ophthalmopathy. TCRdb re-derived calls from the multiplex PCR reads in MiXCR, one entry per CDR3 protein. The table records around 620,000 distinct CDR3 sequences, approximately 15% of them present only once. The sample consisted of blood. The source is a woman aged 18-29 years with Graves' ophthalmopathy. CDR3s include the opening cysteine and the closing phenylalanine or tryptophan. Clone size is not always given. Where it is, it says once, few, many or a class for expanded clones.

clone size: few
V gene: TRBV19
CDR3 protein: CASSTGPAVTYEQYF

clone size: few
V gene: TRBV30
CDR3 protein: CAWTRGGYYNSPLHF

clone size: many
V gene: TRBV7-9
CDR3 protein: CASSVRGWSGRADEQFF

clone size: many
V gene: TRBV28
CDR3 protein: CASRTGTSAQDHEQFF

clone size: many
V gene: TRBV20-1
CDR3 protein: CSADGTEDGEKLFF

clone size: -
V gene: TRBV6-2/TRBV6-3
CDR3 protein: CASSPPSGSGDRWHGETQYF

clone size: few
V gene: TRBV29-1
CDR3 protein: CSFLKRDPTQYF

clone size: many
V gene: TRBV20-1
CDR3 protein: CSARPGLRNTEAFF

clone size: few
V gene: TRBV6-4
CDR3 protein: CASSSSGISTDTQYF

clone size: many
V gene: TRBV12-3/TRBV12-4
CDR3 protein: CASSPNGLAGAQYF

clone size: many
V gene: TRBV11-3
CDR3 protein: CASSLWDVNTGELFF

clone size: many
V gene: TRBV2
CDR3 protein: CASSVSKGAAAGANVLTF

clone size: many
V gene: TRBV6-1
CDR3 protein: CASSEVGAYNEQFF

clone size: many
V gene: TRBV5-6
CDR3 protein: CASSFADRGSYGYTF

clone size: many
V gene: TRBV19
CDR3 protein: CASSTSASDEKLFF

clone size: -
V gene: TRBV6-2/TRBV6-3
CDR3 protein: CASSYPWGRQRNIQYF

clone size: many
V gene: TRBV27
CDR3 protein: CASTQGASGTYEQYF

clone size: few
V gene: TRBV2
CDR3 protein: CASRGRGDTSEKLFF

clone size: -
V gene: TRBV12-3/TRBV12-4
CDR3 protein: CASSRGLFGVGELFF

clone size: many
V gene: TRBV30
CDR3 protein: CAWSPRANSPLHF

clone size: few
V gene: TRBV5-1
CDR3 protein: CASSLGVVSLRQALSWDGYTF

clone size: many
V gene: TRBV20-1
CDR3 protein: CSAGGRETYEQYF

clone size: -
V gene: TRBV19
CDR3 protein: CASSIGLLKEQYF

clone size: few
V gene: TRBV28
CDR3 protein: CASSLLSQSNQPQHF

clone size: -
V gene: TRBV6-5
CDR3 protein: CASSYSLGVYNEQFF

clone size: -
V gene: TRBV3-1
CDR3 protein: CASSQDRPRTDTQYF

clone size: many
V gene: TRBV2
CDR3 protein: CASRDRGSYNEQFF

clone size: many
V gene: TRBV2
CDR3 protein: CASSGDLGLAGGSSYEQYF

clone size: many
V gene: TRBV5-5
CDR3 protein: CASSSSAGNYGYTF

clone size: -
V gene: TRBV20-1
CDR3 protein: CSARAFPGGEKGNQPQHF

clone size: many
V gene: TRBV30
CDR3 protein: CAWKSVGNTGELFF

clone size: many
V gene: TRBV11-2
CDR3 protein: CASSWTSGISLNEQFF

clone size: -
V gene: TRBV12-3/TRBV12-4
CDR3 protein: CASTPGTSGRARGSKNIQYF

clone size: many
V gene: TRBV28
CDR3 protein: CASSLRGDTEAFF

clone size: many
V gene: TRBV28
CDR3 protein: CASSGTTGLTYSNQPQHF

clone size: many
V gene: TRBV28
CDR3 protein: CAVREGSTYEQYF

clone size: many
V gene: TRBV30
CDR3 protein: CAWSPTGSAQYF